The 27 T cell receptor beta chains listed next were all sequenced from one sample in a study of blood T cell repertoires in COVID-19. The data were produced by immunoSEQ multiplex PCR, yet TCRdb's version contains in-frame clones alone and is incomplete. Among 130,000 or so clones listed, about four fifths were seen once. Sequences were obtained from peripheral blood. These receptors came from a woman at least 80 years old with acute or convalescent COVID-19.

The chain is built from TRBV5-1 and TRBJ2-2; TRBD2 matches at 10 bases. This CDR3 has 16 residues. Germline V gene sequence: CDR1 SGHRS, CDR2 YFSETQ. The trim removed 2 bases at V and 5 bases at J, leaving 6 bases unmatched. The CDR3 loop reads CASSFIAGGRTGELFF. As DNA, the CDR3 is TGCGCCAGCAGCTTTATAGCGGGGGGACGGACCGGGGAGCTGTTTTTT.

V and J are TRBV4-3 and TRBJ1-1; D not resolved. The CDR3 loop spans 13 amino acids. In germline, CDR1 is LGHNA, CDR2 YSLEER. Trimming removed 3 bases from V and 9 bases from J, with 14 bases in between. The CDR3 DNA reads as TGCGCCAGCAGCCACAGTAGCGTGGCCCAAGCTTTCTTT. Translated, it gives CASSHSSVAQAFF.

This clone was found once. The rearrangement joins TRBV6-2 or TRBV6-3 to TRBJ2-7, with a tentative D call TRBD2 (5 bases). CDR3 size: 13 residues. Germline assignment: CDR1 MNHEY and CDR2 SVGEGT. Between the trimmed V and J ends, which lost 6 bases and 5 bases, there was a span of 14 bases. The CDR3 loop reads CASSVTRYHEQYF. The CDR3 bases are TGTGCCAGCAGCGTAACTAGATACCACGAGCAGTACTTC.

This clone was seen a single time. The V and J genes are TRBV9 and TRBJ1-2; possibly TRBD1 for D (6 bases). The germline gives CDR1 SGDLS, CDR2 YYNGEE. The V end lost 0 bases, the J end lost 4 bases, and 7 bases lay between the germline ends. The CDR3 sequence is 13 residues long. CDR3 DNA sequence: TGTGCCAGCAGCGTAGGCAGGGGCTATGGCTACACCTTC. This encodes CASSVGRGYGYTF.

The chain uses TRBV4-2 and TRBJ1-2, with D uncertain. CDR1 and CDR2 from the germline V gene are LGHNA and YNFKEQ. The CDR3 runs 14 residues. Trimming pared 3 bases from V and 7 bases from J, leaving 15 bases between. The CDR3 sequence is CASSHLSREGGYTF. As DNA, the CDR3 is TGTGCCAGCAGCCACCTCTCTAGGGAGGGTGGCTACACCTTC.

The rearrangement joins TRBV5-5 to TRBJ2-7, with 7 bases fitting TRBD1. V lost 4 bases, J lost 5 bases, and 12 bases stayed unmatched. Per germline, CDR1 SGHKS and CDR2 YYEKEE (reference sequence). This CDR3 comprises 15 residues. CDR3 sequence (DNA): TGTGCCAGCAGCCCTCTTAGGGGGCCCTACGACGAGCAGTACTTC. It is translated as CASSPLRGPYDEQYF.

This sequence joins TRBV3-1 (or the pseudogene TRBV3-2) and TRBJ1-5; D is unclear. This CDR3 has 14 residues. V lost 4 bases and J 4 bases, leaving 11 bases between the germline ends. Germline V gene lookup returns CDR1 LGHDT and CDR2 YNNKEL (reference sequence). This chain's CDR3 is CASSPQAQNQPQHF. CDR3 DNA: TGTGCCAGCAGCCCCCAGGCGCAAAATCAGCCCCAGCATTTT.

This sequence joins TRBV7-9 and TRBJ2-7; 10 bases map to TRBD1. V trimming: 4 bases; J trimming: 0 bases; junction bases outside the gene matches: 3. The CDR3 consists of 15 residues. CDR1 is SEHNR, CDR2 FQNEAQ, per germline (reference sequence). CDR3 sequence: CASSSGQGSSYEQYF. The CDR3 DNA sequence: TGTGCCAGCAGCTCGGGACAGGGGAGCTCCTACGAGCAGTACTTC.

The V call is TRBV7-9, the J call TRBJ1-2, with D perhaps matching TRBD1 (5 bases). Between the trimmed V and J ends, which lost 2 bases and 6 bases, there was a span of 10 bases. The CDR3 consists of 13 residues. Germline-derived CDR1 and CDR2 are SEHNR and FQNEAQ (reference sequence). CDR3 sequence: CASSLTGQDGYTF. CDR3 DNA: TGTGCCAGCAGCTTAACAGGTCAGGATGGCTACACCTTC.

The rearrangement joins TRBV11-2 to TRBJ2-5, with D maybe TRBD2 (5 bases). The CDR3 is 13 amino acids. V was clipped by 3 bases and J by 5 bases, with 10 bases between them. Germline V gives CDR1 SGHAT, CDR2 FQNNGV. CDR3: CASSFRGSETQYF. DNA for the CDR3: TGTGCCAGCAGCTTTCGAGGGTCCGAGACCCAGTACTTC.

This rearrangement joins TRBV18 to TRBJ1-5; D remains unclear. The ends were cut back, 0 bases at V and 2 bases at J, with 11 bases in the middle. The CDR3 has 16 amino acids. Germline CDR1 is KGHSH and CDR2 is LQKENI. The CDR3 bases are TGTGCCAGCTCACCACCCCTGGTGGCAGGCAATCAGCCCCAGCATTTT. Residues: CASSPPLVAGNQPQHF.

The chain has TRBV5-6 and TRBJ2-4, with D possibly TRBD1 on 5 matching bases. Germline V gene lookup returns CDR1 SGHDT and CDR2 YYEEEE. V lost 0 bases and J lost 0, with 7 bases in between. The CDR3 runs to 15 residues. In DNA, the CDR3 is TGTGCCAGCAGCTTGGTGGGGCTAGCCAAAAACATTCAGTACTTC. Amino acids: CASSLVGLAKNIQYF.

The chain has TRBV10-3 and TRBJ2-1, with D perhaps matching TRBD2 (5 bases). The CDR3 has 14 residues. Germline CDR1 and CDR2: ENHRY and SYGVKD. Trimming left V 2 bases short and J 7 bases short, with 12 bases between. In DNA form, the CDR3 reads TGTGCCATCAGTGAGAGGAAACTAGGAAATGAGCAGTTCTTC. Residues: CAISERKLGNEQFF.

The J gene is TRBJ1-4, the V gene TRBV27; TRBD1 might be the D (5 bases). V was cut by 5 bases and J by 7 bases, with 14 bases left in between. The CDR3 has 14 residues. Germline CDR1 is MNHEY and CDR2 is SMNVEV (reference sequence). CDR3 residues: CASSQGGWGEKLFF. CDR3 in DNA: TGTGCCAGCAGTCAGGGAGGGTGGGGTGAAAAACTGTTTTTT. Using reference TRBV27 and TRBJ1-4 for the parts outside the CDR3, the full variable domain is EAQVTQNPRYLITVTGKKLTVTCSQNMNHEYMSWYRQDPGLGLRQIYYSMNVEVTDKGDVPEGYKVSRKEKRNFPLILESPSPNQTSLYFCASSQGGWGEKLFFGSGTQLSVL.

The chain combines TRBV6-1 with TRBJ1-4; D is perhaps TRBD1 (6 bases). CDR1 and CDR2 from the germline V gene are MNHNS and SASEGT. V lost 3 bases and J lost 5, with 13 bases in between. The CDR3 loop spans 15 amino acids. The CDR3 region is CASSESGGRNEKLFF. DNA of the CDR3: TGTGCCAGCAGTGAGTCGGGGGGCAGAAATGAAAAACTGTTTTTT.

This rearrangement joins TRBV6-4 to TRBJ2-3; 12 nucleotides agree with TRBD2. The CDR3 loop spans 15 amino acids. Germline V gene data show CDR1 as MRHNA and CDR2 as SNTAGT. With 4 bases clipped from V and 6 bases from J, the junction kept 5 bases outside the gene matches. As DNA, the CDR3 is TGTGCCAGCAGTGTGACTAGCGGGGGAAGGGATACGCAGTATTTT. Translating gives CASSVTSGGRDTQYF.

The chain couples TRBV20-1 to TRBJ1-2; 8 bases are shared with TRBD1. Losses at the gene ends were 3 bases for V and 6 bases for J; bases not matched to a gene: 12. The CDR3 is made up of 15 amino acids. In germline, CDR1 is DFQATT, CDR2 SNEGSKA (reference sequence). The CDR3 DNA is TGCAGTGCTAGTTCCCGGGCAGGGGGCGCAGATGGCTACACCTTC. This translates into CSASSRAGGADGYTF.

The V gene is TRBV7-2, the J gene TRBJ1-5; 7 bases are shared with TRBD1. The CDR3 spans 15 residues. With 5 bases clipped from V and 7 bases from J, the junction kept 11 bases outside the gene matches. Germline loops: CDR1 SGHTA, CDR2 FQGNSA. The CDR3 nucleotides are TGTGCCAGCAGCATCGACACAGGGGTGGGGCAGCCCCAGCATTTT. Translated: CASSIDTGVGQPQHF.

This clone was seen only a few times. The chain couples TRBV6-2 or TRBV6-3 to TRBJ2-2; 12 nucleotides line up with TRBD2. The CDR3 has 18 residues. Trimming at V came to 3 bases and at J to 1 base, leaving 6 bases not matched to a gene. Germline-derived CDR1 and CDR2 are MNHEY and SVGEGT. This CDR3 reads CASSYSTSGGQNTGELFF. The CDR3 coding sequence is TGTGCCAGCAGTTATTCGACTAGCGGGGGCCAGAACACCGGGGAGCTGTTTTTT.

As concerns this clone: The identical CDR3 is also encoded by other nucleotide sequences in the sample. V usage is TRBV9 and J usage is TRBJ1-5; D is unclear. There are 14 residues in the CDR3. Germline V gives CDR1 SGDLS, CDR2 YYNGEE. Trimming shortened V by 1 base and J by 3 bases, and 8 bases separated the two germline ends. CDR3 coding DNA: TGTGCCAGCAGCGTAAGCGGAGACAATCAGCCCCAGCATTTT. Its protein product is CASSVSGDNQPQHF.

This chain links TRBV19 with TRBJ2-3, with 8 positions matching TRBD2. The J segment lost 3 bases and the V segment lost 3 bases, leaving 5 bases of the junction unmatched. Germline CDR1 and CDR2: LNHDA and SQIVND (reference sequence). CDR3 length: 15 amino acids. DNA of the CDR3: TGTGCCAGTAGTATGACTAGCGCCTTAACAGATACGCAGTATTTT. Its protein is CASSMTSALTDTQYF. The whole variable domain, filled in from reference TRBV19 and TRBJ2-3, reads DGGITQSPKYLFRKEGQNVTLSCEQNLNHDAMYWYRQDPGQGLRLIYYSQIVNDFQKGDIAEGYSVSREKKESFPLTVTSAQKNPTAFYLCASSMTSALTDTQYFGPGTRLTVL.

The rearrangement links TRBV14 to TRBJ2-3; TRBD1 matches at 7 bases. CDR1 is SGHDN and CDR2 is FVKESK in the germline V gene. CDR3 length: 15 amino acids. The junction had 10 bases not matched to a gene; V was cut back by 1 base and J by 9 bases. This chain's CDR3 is CASSQGMKQGETQYF. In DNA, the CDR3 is TGTGCCAGCAGCCAAGGAATGAAGCAGGGGGAAACGCAGTATTTT.

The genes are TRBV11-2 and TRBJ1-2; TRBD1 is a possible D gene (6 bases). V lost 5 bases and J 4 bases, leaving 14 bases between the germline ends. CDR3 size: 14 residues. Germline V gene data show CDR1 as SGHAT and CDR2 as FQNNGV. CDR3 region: CASSQVLGAYGYTF. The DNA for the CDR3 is TGTGCCAGCAGCCAGGTCCTGGGGGCCTATGGCTACACCTTC.

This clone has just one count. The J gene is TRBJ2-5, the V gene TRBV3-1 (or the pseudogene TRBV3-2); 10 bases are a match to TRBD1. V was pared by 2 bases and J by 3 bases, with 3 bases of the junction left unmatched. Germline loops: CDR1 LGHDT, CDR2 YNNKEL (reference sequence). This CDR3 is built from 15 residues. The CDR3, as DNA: TGTGCCAGCAGCCAACCGACAGGGGGCGAAGAGACCCAGTACTTC. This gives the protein CASSQPTGGEETQYF.

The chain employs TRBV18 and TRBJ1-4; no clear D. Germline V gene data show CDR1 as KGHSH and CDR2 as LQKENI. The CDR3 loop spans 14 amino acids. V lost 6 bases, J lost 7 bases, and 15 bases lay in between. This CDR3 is CASSAGRESEKLFF. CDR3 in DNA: TGTGCCAGCTCTGCGGGGAGGGAGAGTGAAAAACTGTTTTTT.

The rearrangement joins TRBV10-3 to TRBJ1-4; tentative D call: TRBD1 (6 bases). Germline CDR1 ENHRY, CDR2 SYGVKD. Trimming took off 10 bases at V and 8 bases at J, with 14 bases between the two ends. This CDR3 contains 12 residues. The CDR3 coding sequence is TGTGCCAGCGGGGGCAGGGAAGAAAAACTGTTTTTT. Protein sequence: CASGGREEKLFF.

CDR3 coding DNA: TGTGCCAGCAGCCGCAAGGGGTGGGGTGAGACCCAGTACTTC. Amino acids: CASSRKGWGETQYF. The chain carries TRBV11-2 and TRBJ2-5, with a weak D call TRBD1 (5 bases). Trimming cost V 5 bases and J 5 bases, with 15 bases left between them. The V gene's germline CDR1 is SGHAT and CDR2 FQNNGV. This CDR3 comprises 14 residues.